This TCR beta chain originates from a study of cytomegalovirus exposure and HLA in healthy donors. Study observations and caveats: Confirmation was obtained in vitro that a few CMV-associated chains are specific for CMV antigens. The study found most TCR sequences rare, yet found some public TCRs in many donors. As a later analysis showed, a missense DCLRE1C variant was linked to trimming of TCR beta V- and J-genes.

A word on this clone: Its antigen is not known.

It was with 60 Vbeta and 13 Jbeta primers that the PCR ran. The repertoire was sequenced with immunoSEQ multiplex PCR; TCRdb's copy has only in-frame clones and lacks some. The data hold 100,000 to 140,000 clones, with 60% to 75% observed a single time. Germline CDR1 is SGHNT and CDR2 is YYREEE (reference sequence). This CDR3 is 16 amino acids long. The ends lost 0 bases at V and 6 bases at J; junction bases unmatched: 9. Sequences were obtained from PBMCs. This clonotype was obtained from a man aged 25 to 40 in good health and CMV-seronegative. The chain employs TRBV5-4 and TRBJ2-3; 8 nucleotides agree with TRBD2. The CDR3: CASSLVGSGAGDTQYF. The CDR3 DNA sequence: TGTGCCAGCAGCTTGGTGGGTAGCGGGGCTGGTGATACGCAGTATTTT.